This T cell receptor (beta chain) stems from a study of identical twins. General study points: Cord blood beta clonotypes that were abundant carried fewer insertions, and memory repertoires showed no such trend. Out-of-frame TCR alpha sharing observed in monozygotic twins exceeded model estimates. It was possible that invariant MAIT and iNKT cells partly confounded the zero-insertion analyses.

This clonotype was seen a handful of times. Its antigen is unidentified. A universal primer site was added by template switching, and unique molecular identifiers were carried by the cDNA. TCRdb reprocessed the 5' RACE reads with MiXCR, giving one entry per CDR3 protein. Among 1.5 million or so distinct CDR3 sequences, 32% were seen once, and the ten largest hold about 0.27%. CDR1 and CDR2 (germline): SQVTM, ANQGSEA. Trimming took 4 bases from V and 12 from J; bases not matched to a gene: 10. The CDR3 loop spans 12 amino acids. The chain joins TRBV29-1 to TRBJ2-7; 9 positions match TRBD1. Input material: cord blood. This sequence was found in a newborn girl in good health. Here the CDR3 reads CSVGDVRTGVYF. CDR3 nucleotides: TGCAGCGTTGGAGACGTCCGGACAGGGGTGTACTTC.